These 25 T cell receptor beta chains originate from one sample sequenced in a study of CD8 T cells in ankylosing spondylitis. Study-wide points: One TCR beta motif, made up of fewer than 10 highly homologous variants, appeared characteristic of ankylosing spondylitis blood.

Their specific antigens are unknown. TCRdb analysed the 5' RACE reads with MiXCR anew, one entry per CDR3 protein. The repertoire holds roughly 440,000 distinct CDR3 sequences, with 17% as singletons. Material for sequencing was blood, either unsorted or a sorted T cell fraction (not recorded which). All receptors derive from a male donor with ankylosing spondylitis.

This chain uses TRBV15 with TRBJ1-1; no clear D gene. The CDR3 covers 16 residues. Germline loops: CDR1 LNHNV, CDR2 YYDKDF (reference sequence). Trimming removed 3 bases from V and 1 base from J, with 15 bases in between. The CDR3 spells CATSRPPTPKNTEAFF. The CDR3 nucleotides read TGTGCCACCAGCAGGCCCCCAACCCCGAAGAACACTGAAGCTTTCTTT.

This clonotype showed up just a few times. The chain combines TRBV6-1 with TRBJ2-2; TRBD2 aligns across 15 bases. The CDR3 extends over 16 amino acids. Trimming removed 5 bases from V and 8 bases from J; junction bases left unmatched: 6. The germline CDR1 and CDR2 sequences are MNHNS and SASEGT. CDR3 in amino acids: CASSPSGTSGRGELFF. CDR3 DNA sequence: TGTGCCAGCAGTCCTTCCGGGACTAGCGGGAGGGGGGAGCTGTTTTTT.

To note about this clonotype: The CDR3 ends on some other residue instead of the conserved phenylalanine or tryptophan, so this is likely a read error. The V call is TRBV19, the J call TRBJ2-1; no definite D call. Germline lookup yields CDR1 LNHDA and CDR2 SQIVND (reference sequence). The CDR3 consists of 12 residues. The CDR3 region is CACSIRANEQFL. In DNA, the CDR3 is TGTGCCTGTAGTATACGGGCGAATGAGCAGTTCTTG.

The gene calls are TRBV7-8 and TRBJ1-1; a possible D gene is TRBD1 (6 bases). The germline V gene encodes CDR1 SGHVS and CDR2 FQNEAQ. The CDR3 is made up of 13 amino acids. V shed 6 bases and J shed 5 bases, with 13 bases lying between them. The CDR3: CASREQGMTEAFF. The DNA of the CDR3 is TGTGCCAGCAGGGAACAGGGAATGACTGAAGCTTTCTTT. Complete variable domain (other parts from reference TRBV7-8 and TRBJ1-1): GAGVSQSPRYKVAKRGQDVALRCDPISGHVSLFWYQQALGQGPEFLTYFQNEAQLDKSGLPSDRFFAERPEGSVSTLKIQRTQQEDSAVYLCASREQGMTEAFFGQGTRLTVV.

The CDR3 is CASSPSTGIYGYTF. In DNA, the CDR3 is TGTGCCAGCAGTCCCTCGACTGGGATTTATGGCTACACCTTC. The gene calls are TRBV12-3 or TRBV12-4 and TRBJ1-2; D gene unclear. V lost 5 bases and J lost 5, with 15 bases in between. The CDR3 runs 14 residues.

This clonotype has just a few counts. The V call is TRBV12-3 or TRBV12-4, the J call TRBJ2-1, with 9 bases identical to TRBD2. CDR3 length: 14 amino acids. The J segment lost 7 bases and the V segment lost 8 bases, leaving 9 bases of the junction unmatched. CDR3 sequence reads: CASSAGTSMNEQFF. In DNA form, the CDR3 reads TGTGCCAGCTCAGCCGGGACTAGCATGAATGAGCAGTTCTTC.

Only a few counts were recorded for this clonotype. J is TRBJ2-7 and V is TRBV20-1, with TRBD1 identical over 10 bases. This CDR3 contains 16 residues. Germline loops: CDR1 DFQATT, CDR2 SNEGSKA (reference sequence). The V gene end was trimmed by 0 bases and the J gene end by 5 bases; junction bases not matched to a gene: 10. The CDR3 bases are TGCAGTGCTAGAGATCCCCGACAGGGGGCATCACACGAGCAGTACTTC. As protein: CSARDPRQGASHEQYF.

A few counts support this clonotype. The rearrangement uses TRBV21-1 and TRBJ2-2; the table's D call of TRBD1 was not tested on the DNA. TRBV21-1 is classified as a pseudogene. The CDR3 extends over 17 amino acids. CDR3 DNA: TGTGCCAGCAGCAAAGCAACAACAGGACATATCACCGGGGAGCTGTTTTTT. It encodes CASSKATTGHITGELFF.

This clonotype showed up many times. The V gene is TRBV12-3 or TRBV12-4, the J gene TRBJ1-6; a possible D gene is TRBD1 (5 bases). Trimming removed 5 bases at V and 7 bases at J, with 18 bases between. CDR3 size: 16 residues. The DNA for the CDR3 is TGTGCCAGCAGTCCCCTAAGACCGGACACCAATTCACCCCTCCACTTT. The encoded protein is CASSPLRPDTNSPLHF.

This clonotype has a handful of counts. This chain links TRBV5-1 with TRBJ1-1; TRBD1 agrees at 7 bases. In germline, CDR1 is SGHRS, CDR2 YFSETQ. This CDR3 comprises 14 residues. With V trimmed by 0 bases and J by 5 bases, 4 bases remained unmatched. CDR3: CASSLVARGTEAFF. CDR3 nucleotide sequence: TGCGCCAGCAGCTTGGTGGCCAGGGGGACTGAAGCTTTCTTT.

This clonotype was found a few times. The chain carries TRBV20-1 and TRBJ2-7; D is undetermined. Germline V gives CDR1 DFQATT, CDR2 SNEGSKA (reference sequence). With 3 bases removed from V and 6 bases from J, the gap between germline ends came to 12 bases. The CDR3 contains 12 residues. As DNA, the CDR3 is TGCAGTGCTAGTTGGGCTGCACGCGAGCAGTACTTC. Protein sequence: CSASWAAREQYF.

This chain uses TRBV2 with TRBJ2-3; a possible D gene is TRBD2 (7 bases). Germline-derived CDR1 and CDR2 are SNHLY and FYNNEI. With 5 bases removed from V and 3 bases from J, the gap between germline ends came to 12 bases. The CDR3 runs to 14 residues. The CDR3 DNA reads as TGTGCCAGCAGTAGGGGGGGGCGAACAGATACGCAGTATTTT. It is translated as CASSRGGRTDTQYF.

This clonotype was detected a few times. The chain joins TRBV29-1 to TRBJ1-2, with TRBD1 matching 7 bases. Losses at the gene ends were 8 bases for V and 7 bases for J; bases not matched to a gene: 13. CDR1 and CDR2 from the germline V gene are SQVTM and ANQGSEA. The CDR3 consists of 13 residues. The CDR3 DNA is TGCAGCTCCCCCAGGCCAGGGGGTAGTGGCTACACCTTC. Translated, it gives CSSPRPGGSGYTF. The complete variable domain, with remaining parts taken from reference TRBV29-1 and TRBJ1-2, reads SAVISQKPSRDICQRGTSLTIQCQVDSQVTMMFWYRQQPGQSLTLIATANQGSEATYESGFVIDKFPISRPNLTFSTLTVSNMSPEDSSIYLCSSPRPGGSGYTFGSGTRLTVV.

The genes are TRBV29-1 and TRBJ2-5; D could derive from TRBD1 or TRBD2 (5 bases each). Germline lookup yields CDR1 SQVTM and CDR2 ANQGSEA. CDR3 length: 12 amino acids. Trimming pared 2 bases from V and 5 bases from J, leaving 9 bases between. DNA of the CDR3: TGCAGCGTTGAATCAAGGGACGAGACCCAGTACTTC. Its protein product is CSVESRDETQYF.

The genes are TRBV4-2 and TRBJ2-5; D remains unclear. The germline V gene has CDR1 LGHNA and CDR2 YNFKEQ. This CDR3 region has 13 residues. V was shortened by 4 bases and J by 5 bases, with 11 bases between the two germline ends. CDR3 amino acids: CASSPRAWETQYF. The CDR3 nucleotides read TGTGCCAGCAGCCCCCGGGCATGGGAGACCCAGTACTTC.

The rearrangement joins TRBV7-8 to TRBJ2-5, with D tentatively TRBD1 (6 bases). The V end lost 1 base, the J end lost 3 bases, and 18 bases lay between the germline ends. The CDR3 is 17 residues long. Germline V CDR1 and CDR2: SGHVS, FQNEAQ. The CDR3 sequence: CASSLERLQGGEETQYF. CDR3 DNA sequence: TGTGCCAGCAGCTTAGAGCGCTTACAGGGTGGCGAAGAGACCCAGTACTTC.

This clonotype was seen a handful of times. The chain uses TRBV19 and TRBJ2-2, with D unclear. The CDR3 is 12 amino acids. Trimming removed 8 bases at V and 4 bases at J, with 8 bases between. Germline-derived CDR1 and CDR2 are LNHDA and SQIVND (reference sequence). This CDR3 reads CASRGGTGELFF. The CDR3 region has the DNA TGTGCCAGTCGCGGCGGCACCGGGGAGCTGTTTTTT.

Ten or more counts support this clonotype. The rearrangement uses TRBV12-3 or TRBV12-4 and TRBJ2-2; TRBD2 matches at 7 bases. The CDR3 loop spans 15 amino acids. Germline trimming cut 5 bases from V and 5 bases from J; bases unmatched to any gene: 8. This CDR3 is CASSPGGSRTGELFF. CDR3 nucleotides: TGTGCCAGCAGTCCGGGCGGGAGCCGGACCGGGGAGCTGTTTTTT.

This clonotype is a singleton in its sample. The CDR3 loop reads CSARGEGGGYGYTF. The DNA for the CDR3 is TGCAGTGCTAGGGGGGAGGGGGGCGGCTATGGCTACACCTTC. The chain carries TRBV20-1 and TRBJ1-2, with D possibly TRBD1 on 6 matching bases. The germline gives CDR1 DFQATT, CDR2 SNEGSKA (reference sequence). CDR3 length: 14 amino acids. V lost 3 bases and J 4 bases, leaving 15 bases between the germline ends.

The J gene is TRBJ2-1, the V gene TRBV15; either TRBD1 or TRBD2 may fit D (5 bases each). In germline, CDR1 is LNHNV, CDR2 YYDKDF (reference sequence). V was clipped by 5 bases and J by 10 bases, with 15 bases between them. The CDR3 totals 13 residues. Here the CDR3 reads CATSGTYLGEQFF. The CDR3 DNA reads TGTGCCACCAGCGGGACCTATCTTGGCGAGCAGTTCTTC.

This chain joins TRBV19 and TRBJ2-3, with D tentatively TRBD1 (6 bases). Trimming removed 7 bases at V and 5 bases at J, with 10 bases between. CDR1 LNHDA and CDR2 SQIVND come from the germline V gene (reference sequence). The CDR3 has 12 amino acids. In DNA form, the CDR3 reads TGTGCCAGTACCGGCAGGGGAGATACGCAGTATTTT. As protein: CASTGRGDTQYF.

The rearrangement joins TRBV5-1 to TRBJ2-7; 9 bases are a match to TRBD2. V shed 0 bases and J 3 bases; nucleotides not matched to a gene: 7. CDR1 is SGHRS and CDR2 is YFSETQ in the germline V gene. The CDR3 totals 16 residues. The CDR3 sequence: CASSLVLSGGNYEQYF. The CDR3 DNA follows: TGCGCCAGCAGCTTGGTGTTAAGCGGGGGGAACTACGAGCAGTACTTC.

This clonotype was picked up a small number of times. The rearrangement uses TRBV27 and TRBJ2-7; 10 bases are a match to TRBD1. CDR1 and CDR2 from the germline V gene are MNHEY and SMNVEV (reference sequence). Losses at the gene ends were 2 bases for V and 6 bases for J; bases not matched to a gene: 4. The CDR3 runs to 14 residues. The CDR3 nucleotides are TGTGCCAGCAGTTTACTGGGACAGGGGCCCGAGCAGTACTTC. Translating gives CASSLLGQGPEQYF.

This clonotype has a handful of counts. V is TRBV6-1 and J is TRBJ2-5; 7 bases line up with TRBD1. Per germline, CDR1 MNHNS and CDR2 SASEGT. The CDR3 is 19 residues long. The ends lost 6 bases at V and 2 bases at J; junction bases unmatched: 21. For the CDR3, the DNA is TGTGCCAGCAGCGGGGATATCGGGGCAACGACAGGGCTTCAAGAGACCCAGTACTTC. Translated, it gives CASSGDIGATTGLQETQYF.

This chain connects TRBV7-2 to TRBJ2-5; D is ambiguous. Trimming removed 4 bases from V and 5 bases from J, with 14 bases in between. This CDR3 comprises 14 residues. Germline V gene data show CDR1 as SGHTA and CDR2 as FQGNSA. CDR3 region: CASSSPYGWETQYF. Written as DNA, the CDR3 is TGTGCCAGCAGCTCCCCGTACGGCTGGGAGACCCAGTACTTC.